Sequencing of this T cell receptor (beta chain) was carried out in a study of blood T cell repertoires in COVID-19 (TCRdb year 2020). In the study overall: The collaborator samples originated in the United States, Italy and Spain and spanned the acute and convalescent phases of COVID-19. Where available, HLA class I and class II types were taken from metadata supplied by the sample provider and were not determined by assay-based typing. Subjects who had been exposed to COVID-19, were actively infected with it, or had recovered from it provided the deeply sampled blood TCRbeta repertoires that made up the dataset. The repertoires were released in a freely available public database intended as a resource for research on the immune response to SARS-CoV-2. The prospective study material was composed of cDNA or gDNA derived from T cells, B-cell-depleted T cells, or PBMCs. A de-identified subject ID, COVID-19 status, age in years and sex were almost always included in the sample metadata. Samples were obtained from the ongoing ImmuneRACE study (first 160 participants) and from roughly 1,300 subjects provided by 6 global collaborators. The investigation overall reported the following: How much clinical and demographic metadata was included differed by source and by participant, and the metadata was provided uncurated.

In the prospective study, participants were about 18 to 90 years old, resided in about two dozen geographic areas of the United States, and were enrolled through a virtual design. Cohort assignment in the prospective study relied on participant-reported clinical history from a screening survey and a study questionnaire. Mobile phlebotomists in the prospective study collected whole blood, serum and a nasopharyngeal or oropharyngeal swab from every participant. Additional blood draws and questionnaires over an approximately two-month period could optionally be provided by prospective study participants. Prospective study blood samples were shipped either frozen or at room temperature before DNA extraction. The germline V gene (reference sequence) supplies CDR1 PRHDT and CDR2 FYEKMQ. The V end loses 1 base and the J end loses 5 bases, and a stretch of 17 bases separates them. The CDR3 spans 17 residues, from the cysteine through the phenylalanine. The sequence is cut down to CDR3 DNA, 51 bases in frame from base 1.

Comment on this clone: Its cognate antigen has yet to be identified. Base quality data are lacking; no much larger clone is found one base away.

The immunoSEQ Assay, a bias-controlled multiplex PCR, was used to amplify TCRbeta CDR3 regions from genomic DNA. In the authors' own workflow: Nucleated cell counts per sample were estimated from amplification of reference gene primers within the assay. To quantify the absolute abundance of each unique TCRbeta CDR3 rearrangement, sequence reads were collapsed and filtered. For each sample, productive Simpson clonality was calculated as the square root of Simpson's diversity index across productive rearrangements. In TCRdb, the immuneACCESS table is reduced to in-frame sequences with V and J assigned. These tables do not hold every clone; where another copy was compared, an unresolved V gene accounts for under half, and the others remain unexplained. V, J and clone size reflect that table, while D and trimming were determined from the DNA. The sample records 470,000 or so clones, around 90% of which are singletons. Clones ranked in the top ten supply almost 2% of the sample.

The sample was PBMCs or T cells enriched from blood (not recorded which). The chain joins TRBV13 to TRBJ2-2; the D gene is possibly TRBD2, with 5 bases matching. This TCR came from a woman younger than 35 with acute COVID-19. The nucleotide sequence is TGTGCCAGCAGCTTAGAGGGAGCAAAACGTTTTACCGGGGAGCTGTTTTTT. This is translated as CASSLEGAKRFTGELFF.